The 3 T cell receptor beta chains below were found in one sample sequenced in a study of technical replicates of blood from several donors. Method: immunoSEQ multiplex PCR; TCRdb's copy keeps in-frame clones and lacks some. The repertoire holds roughly 97,000 clones, with 90% to 97% as singletons. The sequenced sample was T cells isolated from PBMCs. The receptors originated from a human donor in good health.

The rearrangement joins TRBV6-5 to TRBJ1-4, with unresolved D. Germline-derived CDR1 and CDR2 are MNHEY and SVGAGI. Trimming pared 5 bases from V and 5 bases from J, leaving 6 bases between. The CDR3 runs to 12 residues. CDR3: CASSRSNEKLFF. The CDR3 nucleotides read TGTGCCAGCAGTCGTAGCAATGAAAAACTGTTTTTT.

The table lists this clone with a count of one. V and J are TRBV28 and TRBJ2-2, with D perhaps TRBD2 (5 bases). The ends were cut back, 5 bases at V and 6 bases at J, with 19 bases in the middle. In germline, CDR1 is MDHEN, CDR2 SYDVKM. CDR3 length: 16 residues. The CDR3 reads CASSLASGNAAGELFF. The DNA for the CDR3 is TGTGCCAGCAGTCTCGCCTCCGGGAATGCCGCCGGGGAGCTGTTTTTT.

This chain links TRBV30 with TRBJ1-3; D gene uncertain. The CDR3 loop spans 13 amino acids. Germline V gene lookup returns CDR1 GTSNPN and CDR2 SVGIG (reference sequence). Between the trimmed V and J ends, which lost 6 bases and 0 bases, there was a span of 9 bases. The CDR3 spells CACTVFSGNTIYF. In DNA form, the CDR3 reads TGTGCCTGCACAGTGTTCTCTGGAAACACCATATATTTT.